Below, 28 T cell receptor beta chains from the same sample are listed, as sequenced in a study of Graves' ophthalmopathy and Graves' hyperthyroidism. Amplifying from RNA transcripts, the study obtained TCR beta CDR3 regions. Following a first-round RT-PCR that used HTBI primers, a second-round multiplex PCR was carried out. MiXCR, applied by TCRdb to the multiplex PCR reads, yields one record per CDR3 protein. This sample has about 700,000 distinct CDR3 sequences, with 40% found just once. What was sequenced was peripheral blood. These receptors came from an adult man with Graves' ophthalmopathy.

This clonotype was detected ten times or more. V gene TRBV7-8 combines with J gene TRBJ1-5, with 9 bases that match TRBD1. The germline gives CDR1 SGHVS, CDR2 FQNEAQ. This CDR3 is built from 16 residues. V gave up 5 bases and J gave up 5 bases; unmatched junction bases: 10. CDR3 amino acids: CASSVGTGTTYQPQHF. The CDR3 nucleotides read TGTGCCAGCAGCGTGGGGACAGGGACGACCTATCAGCCCCAGCATTTT.

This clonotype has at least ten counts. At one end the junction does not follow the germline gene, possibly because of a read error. The CDR3 nucleotides read TGTGCCAGCAGTGAAGGGAACTATGGCTACACCTTC. Translating it yields CASSEGNYGYTF. V usage is TRBV5-1 and J usage is TRBJ1-2, with D uncertain. Germline V gives CDR1 SGHRS, CDR2 YFSETQ. The CDR3 runs to 12 residues.

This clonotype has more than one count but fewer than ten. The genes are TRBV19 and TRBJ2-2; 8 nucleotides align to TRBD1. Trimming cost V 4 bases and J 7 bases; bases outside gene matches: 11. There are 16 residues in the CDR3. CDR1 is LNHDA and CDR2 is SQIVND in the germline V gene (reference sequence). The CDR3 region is CASSKQTLTGVGELFF. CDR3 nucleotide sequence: TGTGCCAGTAGTAAGCAGACATTGACAGGGGTCGGGGAGCTGTTTTTT.

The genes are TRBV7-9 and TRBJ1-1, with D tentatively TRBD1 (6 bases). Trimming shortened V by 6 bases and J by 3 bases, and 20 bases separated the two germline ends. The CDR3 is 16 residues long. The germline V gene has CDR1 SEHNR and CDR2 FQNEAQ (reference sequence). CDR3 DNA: TGTGCCAGCAGGGGACACCCAGGTAGACGAGACACTGAAGCTTTCTTT. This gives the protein CASRGHPGRRDTEAFF.

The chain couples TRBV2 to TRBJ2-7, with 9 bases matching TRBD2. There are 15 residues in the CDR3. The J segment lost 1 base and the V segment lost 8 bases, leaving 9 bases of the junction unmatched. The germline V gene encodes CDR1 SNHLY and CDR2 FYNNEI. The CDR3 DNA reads TGTGCCAGCGCAGATATAGCGGGGGTTTCCTACGAGCAGTACTTC. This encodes CASADIAGVSYEQYF.

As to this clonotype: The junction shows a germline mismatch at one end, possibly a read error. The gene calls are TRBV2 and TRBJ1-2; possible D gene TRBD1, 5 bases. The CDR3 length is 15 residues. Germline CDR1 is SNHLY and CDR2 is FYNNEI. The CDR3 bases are TGCGCCAGCAGCCAAGATACGAGACAGTACTATGGCTACACCTTC. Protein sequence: CASSQDTRQYYGYTF.

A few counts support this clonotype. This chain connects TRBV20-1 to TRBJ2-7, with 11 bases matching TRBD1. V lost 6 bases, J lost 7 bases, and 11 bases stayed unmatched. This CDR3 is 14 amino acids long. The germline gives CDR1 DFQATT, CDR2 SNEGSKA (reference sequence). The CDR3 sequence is CSAYLRDRGVEQYF. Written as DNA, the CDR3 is TGCAGTGCGTATCTCCGGGACAGGGGGGTTGAGCAGTACTTC.

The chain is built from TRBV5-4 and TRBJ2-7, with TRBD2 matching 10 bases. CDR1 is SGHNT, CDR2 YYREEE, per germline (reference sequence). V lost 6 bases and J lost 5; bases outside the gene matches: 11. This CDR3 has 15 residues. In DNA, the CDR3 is TGTGCCAGCACCAAATCCCTAGCGGGAGTCGACGAGCAGTACTTC. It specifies CASTKSLAGVDEQYF. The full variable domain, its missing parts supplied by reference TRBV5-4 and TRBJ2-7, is ETGVTQSPTHLIKTRGQQVTLRCSSQSGHNTVSWYQQALGQGPQFIFQYYREEENGRGNFPPRFSGLQFPNYSSELNVNALELDDSALYLCASTKSLAGVDEQYFGPGTRLTVT.

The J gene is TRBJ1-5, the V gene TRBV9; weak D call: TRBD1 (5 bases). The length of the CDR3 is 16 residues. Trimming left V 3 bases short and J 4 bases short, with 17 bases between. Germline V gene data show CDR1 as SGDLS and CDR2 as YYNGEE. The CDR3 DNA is TGTGCCAGCAGCGCGGGCCAGCGGGGGGGGAATCAGCCCCAGCATTTT. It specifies CASSAGQRGGNQPQHF.

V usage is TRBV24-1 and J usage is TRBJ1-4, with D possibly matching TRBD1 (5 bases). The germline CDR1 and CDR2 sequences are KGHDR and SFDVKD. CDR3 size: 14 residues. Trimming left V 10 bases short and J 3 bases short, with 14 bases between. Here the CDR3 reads CATAAGDPNEKLFF. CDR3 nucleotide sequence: TGTGCCACTGCGGCGGGGGACCCTAATGAAAAACTGTTTTTT.

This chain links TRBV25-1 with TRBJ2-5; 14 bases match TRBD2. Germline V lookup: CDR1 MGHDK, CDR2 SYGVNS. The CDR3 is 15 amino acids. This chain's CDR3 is CALRLAGGTRETQYF. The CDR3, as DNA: TGTGCTCTCCGACTAGCGGGGGGGACGAGAGAGACCCAGTACTTC. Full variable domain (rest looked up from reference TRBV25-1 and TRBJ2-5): EADIYQTPRYLVIGTGKKITLECSQTMGHDKMYWYQQDPGMELHLIHYSYGVNSTEKGDLSSESTVSRIRTEHFPLTLESARPSHTSQYLCALRLAGGTRETQYFGPGTRLLVL.

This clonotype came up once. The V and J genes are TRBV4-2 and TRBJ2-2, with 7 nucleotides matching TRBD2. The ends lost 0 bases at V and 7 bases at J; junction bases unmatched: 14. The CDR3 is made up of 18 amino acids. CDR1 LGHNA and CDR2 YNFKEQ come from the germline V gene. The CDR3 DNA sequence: TGTGCCAGCAGCCAAGAATCAAGACTAGCATATGTTGGCGGGGAGCTGTTTTTT. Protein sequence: CASSQESRLAYVGGELFF.

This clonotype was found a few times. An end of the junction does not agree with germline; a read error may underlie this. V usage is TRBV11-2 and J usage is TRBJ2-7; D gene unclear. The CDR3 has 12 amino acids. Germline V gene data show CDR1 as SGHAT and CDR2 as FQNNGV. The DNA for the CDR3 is TGTGCCAACAGCCCTACGTCCGACGAGCAGTACTTC. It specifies CANSPTSDEQYF.

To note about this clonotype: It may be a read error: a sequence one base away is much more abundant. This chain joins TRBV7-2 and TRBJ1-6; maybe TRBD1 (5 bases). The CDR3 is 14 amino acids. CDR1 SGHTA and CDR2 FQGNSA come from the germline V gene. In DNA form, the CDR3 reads TGTGCCGGCAGTTACTCGCGCAGGGATTCACCCCTCCACTTT. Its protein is CAGSYSRRDSPLHF.

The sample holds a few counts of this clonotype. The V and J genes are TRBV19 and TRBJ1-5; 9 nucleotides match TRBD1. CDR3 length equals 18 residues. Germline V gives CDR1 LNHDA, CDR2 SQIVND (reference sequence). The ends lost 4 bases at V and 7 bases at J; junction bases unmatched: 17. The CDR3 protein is CASSTPPPGTGLDQPQHF. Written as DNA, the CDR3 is TGTGCCAGTAGTACGCCCCCACCAGGGACAGGGCTGGACCAGCCCCAGCATTTT.

The CDR3 nucleotides read TGTGCCACCAGTGATTCAACCCATGAACCAGATACGCAGTATTTT. Amino acid sequence: CATSDSTHEPDTQYF. The rearrangement uses TRBV24-1 and TRBJ2-3; D gene uncertain. This CDR3 has 15 residues. The V end lost 2 bases, the J end lost 4 bases, and 12 bases lay between the germline ends. Germline values: CDR1 KGHDR, CDR2 SFDVKD.

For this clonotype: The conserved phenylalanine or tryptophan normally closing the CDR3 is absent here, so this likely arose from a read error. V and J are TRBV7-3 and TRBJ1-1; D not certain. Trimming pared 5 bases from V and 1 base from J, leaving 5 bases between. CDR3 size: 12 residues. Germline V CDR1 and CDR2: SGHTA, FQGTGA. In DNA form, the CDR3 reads TGTGCCAGCAGCGGGGAGAACACTGAAGCTTTCCTT. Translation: CASSGENTEAFL.

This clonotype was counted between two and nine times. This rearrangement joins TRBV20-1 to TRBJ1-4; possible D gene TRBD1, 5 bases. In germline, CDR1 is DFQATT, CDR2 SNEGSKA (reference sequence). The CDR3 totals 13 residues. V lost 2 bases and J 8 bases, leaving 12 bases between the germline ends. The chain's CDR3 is CSARRGSGEKLFF. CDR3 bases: TGCAGTGCTAGAAGGGGATCAGGGGAAAAACTGTTTTTT.

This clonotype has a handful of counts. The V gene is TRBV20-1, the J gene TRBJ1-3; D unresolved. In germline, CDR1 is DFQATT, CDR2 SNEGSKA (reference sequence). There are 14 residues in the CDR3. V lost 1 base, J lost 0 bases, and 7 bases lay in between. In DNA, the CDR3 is TGCAGTGCTAGAGCGGGATACTCTGGAAACACCATATATTTT. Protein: CSARAGYSGNTIYF.

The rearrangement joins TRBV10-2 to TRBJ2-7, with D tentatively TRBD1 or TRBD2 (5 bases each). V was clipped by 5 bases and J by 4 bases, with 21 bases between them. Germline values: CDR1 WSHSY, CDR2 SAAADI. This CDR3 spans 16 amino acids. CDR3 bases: TGCGCCAGCAGTATAACCACGTCGGGGCTTGGGTACGAGCAGTACTTC. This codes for CASSITTSGLGYEQYF.

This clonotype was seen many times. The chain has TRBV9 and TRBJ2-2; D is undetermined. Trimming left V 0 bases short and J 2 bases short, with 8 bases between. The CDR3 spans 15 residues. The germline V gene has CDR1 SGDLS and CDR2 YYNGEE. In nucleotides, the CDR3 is TGTGCCAGCAGCGTAGACCCAGTCAACACCGGGGAGCTGTTTTTT. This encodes CASSVDPVNTGELFF.

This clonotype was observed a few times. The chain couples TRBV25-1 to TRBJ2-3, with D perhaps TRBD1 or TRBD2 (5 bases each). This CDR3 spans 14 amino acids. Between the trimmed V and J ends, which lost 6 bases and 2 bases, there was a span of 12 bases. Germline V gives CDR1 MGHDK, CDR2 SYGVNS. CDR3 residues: CASSPRGTTDTQYF. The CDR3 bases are TGTGCCAGCAGCCCGAGGGGTACCACAGATACGCAGTATTTT.

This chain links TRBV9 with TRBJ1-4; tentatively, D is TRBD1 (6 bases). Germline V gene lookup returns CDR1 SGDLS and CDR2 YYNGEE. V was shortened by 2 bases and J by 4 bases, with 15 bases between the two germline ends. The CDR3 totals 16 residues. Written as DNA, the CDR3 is TGTGCCAGCAGCGTCGAGGGGGAACGGGGTAATGAAAAACTGTTTTTT. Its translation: CASSVEGERGNEKLFF.

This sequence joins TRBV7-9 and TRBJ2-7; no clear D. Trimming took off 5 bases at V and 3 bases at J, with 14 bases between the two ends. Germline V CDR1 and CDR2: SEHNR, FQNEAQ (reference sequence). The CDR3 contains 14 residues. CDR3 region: CASSPGPSNYEQYV. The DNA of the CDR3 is TGTGCCAGCAGCCCCGGACCATCCAACTACGAGCAGTACGTC.

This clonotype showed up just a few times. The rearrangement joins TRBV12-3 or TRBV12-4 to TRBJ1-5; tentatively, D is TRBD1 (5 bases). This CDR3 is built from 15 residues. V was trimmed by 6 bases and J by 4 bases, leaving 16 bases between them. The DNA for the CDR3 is TGTGCCAGCAGCCCCGGGACGGTCCAGAATCAGCCCCAGCATTTT. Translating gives CASSPGTVQNQPQHF.

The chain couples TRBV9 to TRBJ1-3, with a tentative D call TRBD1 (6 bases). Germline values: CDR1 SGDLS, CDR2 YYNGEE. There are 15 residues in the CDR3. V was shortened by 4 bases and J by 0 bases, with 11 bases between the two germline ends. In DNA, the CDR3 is TGTGCCAGCAGCAAAGGACAGCACTCTGGAAACACCATATATTTT. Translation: CASSKGQHSGNTIYF.

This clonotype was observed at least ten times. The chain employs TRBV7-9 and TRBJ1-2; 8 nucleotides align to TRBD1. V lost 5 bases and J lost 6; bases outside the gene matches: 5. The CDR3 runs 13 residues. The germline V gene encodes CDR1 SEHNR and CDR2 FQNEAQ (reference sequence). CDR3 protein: CASSTTGVDGYTF. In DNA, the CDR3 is TGTGCCAGCAGCACGACAGGGGTGGATGGCTACACCTTC.

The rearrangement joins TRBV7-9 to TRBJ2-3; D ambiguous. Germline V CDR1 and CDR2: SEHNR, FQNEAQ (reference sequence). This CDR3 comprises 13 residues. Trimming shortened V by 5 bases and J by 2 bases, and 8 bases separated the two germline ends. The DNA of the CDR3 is TGTGCCAGCAGCCCTTCCAACACAGATACGCAGTATTTT. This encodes CASSPSNTDTQYF.